This TCR beta chain was documented in a study of T cells after yellow fever vaccination. Overall study results and limits: Post-booster repertoires again held most primary-vaccination clones (roughly 96% CD4, 88% CD8).

Germline V CDR1 and CDR2: DFQATT, SNEGSKA (reference sequence). Unmatched junction bases numbered 8, after V lost 1 base and J lost 2 bases. CDR3 size: 17 residues. A single record per CDR3 protein comes from TCRdb applying MiXCR to the 5' RACE reads. The data contain 350,000 to 450,000 distinct CDR3 sequences, roughly a sixth of them singletons. Worth noting for this clonotype: The antigen remains unidentified.

The TCR comes from a young man who received the YFV17D yellow fever vaccine. This specimen was PBMCs, taken before the yellow fever booster vaccination. The chain recombines TRBV20-1 with TRBJ2-6; 7 bases align to TRBD2. The CDR3 DNA sequence: TGCAGTGCTAGAGGCGCCCGGGGGAGGGCTGGGGCCAACGTCCTGACTTTC. Protein: CSARGARGRAGANVLTF.